This T cell receptor (beta chain) was identified in a study of cytomegalovirus exposure and HLA in healthy donors. Notes on the study in general: In a later analysis, a missense DCLRE1C variant was linked to TCR beta V- and J-gene trimming. Donors belonging to an Asian-associated ancestry cluster reportedly showed fewer N-insertions in productive TCRs than the roughly 680-donor mean, according to what a later analysis found. Published work reported that the classifier diagnosed cytomegalovirus status with high specificity and sensitivity.

This clone has just a few counts. Its antigen remains unknown. This CDR3 has 15 residues. The junction had 3 bases not matched to a gene; V was cut back by 1 base and J by 5 bases. In germline, CDR1 is LGHNA, CDR2 YNFKEQ. 60 Vbeta and 13 Jbeta primers were used in PCR. The assay was immunoSEQ multiplex PCR, and TCRdb's table has in-frame clones only and misses some. This table has some 150,000 clones, around 80% appearing once. The chain has TRBV4-2 and TRBJ2-7, with TRBD2 matching over 12 bases. The TCR was taken from a man aged 18 to 30 in good health and CMV-seropositive. The source material was PBMCs. The CDR3 region is CASSQGLAGVNEQYF. In DNA form, the CDR3 reads TGTGCCAGCAGCCAAGGACTAGCGGGAGTCAACGAGCAGTACTTC.